This TCR beta chain comes out of a study of blood T cell repertoires in COVID-19. Study-level information: Samples of COVID-19 (acute and convalescent) were obtained from the United States, Italy and Spain. Sources were T cells, B-cell-depleted T cells, or PBMCs; the material itself was cDNA or gDNA.

In the original processing: Amplification with reference gene primers provided the estimates of nucleated cell counts. Data came from immunoSEQ multiplex PCR; TCRdb stores just in-frame clones and leaves some out. That table gives V, J and clone size, and the DNA gave D and trimming. The data show 200,000 to 250,000 clones, about 88% seen once. Trimming at V came to 11 bases and at J to 2 bases, leaving 11 bases not matched to a gene. Germline V gene sequence: CDR1 ENHRY, CDR2 SYGVKD. The CDR3 has 15 amino acids. Sequenced input: peripheral blood. The chain links TRBV10-3 to TRBJ1-2, with 10 bases matching TRBD1. The TCR originated in a man between 40 and 49 years old with acute or convalescent COVID-19. CDR3 amino acids: CALGPRQGANYGYTF. DNA for the CDR3: TGTGCCTTAGGACCCCGACAGGGGGCGAACTATGGCTACACCTTC.